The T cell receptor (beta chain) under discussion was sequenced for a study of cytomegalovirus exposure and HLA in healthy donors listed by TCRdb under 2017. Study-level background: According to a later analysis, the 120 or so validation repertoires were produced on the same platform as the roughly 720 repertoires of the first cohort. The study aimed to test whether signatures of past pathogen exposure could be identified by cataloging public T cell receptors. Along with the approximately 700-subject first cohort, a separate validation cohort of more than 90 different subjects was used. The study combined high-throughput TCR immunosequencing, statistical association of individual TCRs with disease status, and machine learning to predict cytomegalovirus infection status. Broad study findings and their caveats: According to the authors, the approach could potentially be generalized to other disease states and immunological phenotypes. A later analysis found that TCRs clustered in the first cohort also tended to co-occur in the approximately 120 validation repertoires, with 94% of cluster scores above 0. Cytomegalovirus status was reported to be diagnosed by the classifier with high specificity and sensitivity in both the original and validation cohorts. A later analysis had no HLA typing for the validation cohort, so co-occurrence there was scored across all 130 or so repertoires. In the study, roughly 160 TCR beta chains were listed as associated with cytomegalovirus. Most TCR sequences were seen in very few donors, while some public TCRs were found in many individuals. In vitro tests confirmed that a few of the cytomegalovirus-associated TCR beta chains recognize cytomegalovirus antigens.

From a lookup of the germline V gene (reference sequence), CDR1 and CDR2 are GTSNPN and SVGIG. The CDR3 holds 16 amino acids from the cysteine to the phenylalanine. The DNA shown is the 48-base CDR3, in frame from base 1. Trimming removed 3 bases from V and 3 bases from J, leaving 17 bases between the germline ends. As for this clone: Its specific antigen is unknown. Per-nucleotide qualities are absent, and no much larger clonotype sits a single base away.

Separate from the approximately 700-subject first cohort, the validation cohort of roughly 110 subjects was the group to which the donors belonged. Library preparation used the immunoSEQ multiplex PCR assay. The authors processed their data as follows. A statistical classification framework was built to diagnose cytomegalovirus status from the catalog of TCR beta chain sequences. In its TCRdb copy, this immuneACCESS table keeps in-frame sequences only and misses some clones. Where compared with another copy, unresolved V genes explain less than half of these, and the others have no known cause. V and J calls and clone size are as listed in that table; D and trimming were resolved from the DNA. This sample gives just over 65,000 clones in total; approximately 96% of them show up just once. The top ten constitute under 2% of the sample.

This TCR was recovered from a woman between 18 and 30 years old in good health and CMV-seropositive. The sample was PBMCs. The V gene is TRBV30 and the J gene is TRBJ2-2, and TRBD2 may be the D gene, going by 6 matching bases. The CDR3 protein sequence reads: CAWRALRLVDTGELFF. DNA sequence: TGTGCCTGGAGAGCACTGAGACTAGTGGACACCGGGGAGCTGTTTTTT. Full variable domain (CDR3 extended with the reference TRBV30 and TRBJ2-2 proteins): SQTIHQWPATLVQPVGSPLSLECTVEGTSNPNLYWYRQAAGRGLQLLFYSVGIGQISSEVPQNLSASRPQDRQFILSSKKLLLSDSGFYLCAWRALRLVDTGELFFGEGSRLTVL.